These 10 T cell receptor beta chains originate from one sample sequenced in a study of T cells in Graves' hyperthyroidism and ophthalmopathy (dated by TCRdb to about 2019). The library was generated by multiplex PCR. TCRdb records Illumina HiSeq 2000 as the sequencer. Amplification of TCR beta CDR3 regions was carried out from RNA transcripts. The first round of RT-PCR for the TCR CDR3 was performed with the HTBI primer set and the Qiagen OneStep RT-PCR kit. In-frame beta chains were kept once TCRdb had trimmed the public reads at Q25 with fastp and called clones with MiXCR. Rows with a matching CDR3 protein are joined into one entry that keeps the most common DNA and genes. This sample is represented by a few hundred thousand distinct CDR3 sequences; roughly 15% of them were singletons. The leading ten clones occupy 10% to 15% of the sample. The specimen sequenced was blood. Every receptor here comes from a woman between 40 and 50 years old with Graves' hyperthyroidism that later progressed to Graves' ophthalmopathy.

Many counts were recorded for this clonotype. The chain uses TRBV9 and TRBJ2-1, with D unclear. Germline lookup yields CDR1 SGDLS and CDR2 YYNGEE. V was clipped by 4 bases and J by 4 bases, with 12 bases between them. This CDR3 spans 14 amino acids. Here the CDR3 reads CASSPELVYNEQFF. In DNA, the CDR3 is TGTGCCAGCAGCCCGGAACTCGTTTACAATGAGCAGTTCTTC. Full variable domain (missing parts from reference TRBV9 and TRBJ2-1): DSGVTQTPKHLITATGQRVTLRCSPRSGDLSVYWYQQSLDQGLQFLIQYYNGEERAKGNILERFSAQQFPDLHSELNLSSLELGDSALYFCASSPELVYNEQFFGPGTRLTVL.

This clonotype appeared many times. The rearrangement uses TRBV2 and TRBJ1-3; D remains unclear. V shed 8 bases and J shed 3 bases, with 17 bases lying between them. There are 15 residues in the CDR3. CDR1 is SNHLY and CDR2 is FYNNEI in the germline V gene. The CDR3 protein is CASLTEARVGNTIYF. The CDR3 coding sequence is TGTGCCAGCCTCACGGAGGCGCGGGTTGGAAACACCATATATTTT.

In this sample, this clonotype turned up many times. The chain couples TRBV20-1 to TRBJ2-1, with D perhaps matching TRBD1 (6 bases). Trimming took off 1 base at V and 6 bases at J, with 16 bases between the two ends. From germline, CDR1 is DFQATT and CDR2 SNEGSKA (reference sequence). This CDR3 spans 15 amino acids. The CDR3 region has the DNA TGCAGTGCTAGAGTGGGCAGGGGACCCACCAATGAGCAGTTCTTC. The encoded protein is CSARVGRGPTNEQFF.

Details on this clonotype: A much larger clone lies one base from this, so it may be a read error. The chain couples TRBV12-3 or TRBV12-4 to TRBJ1-3; 8 bases match TRBD1. This CDR3 is built from 14 residues. The V segment lost 4 bases and the J segment 4 bases; nucleotides outside the gene matches: 3. The CDR3 DNA reads TGTGCCAGCAGTTGGACAGGGTTGGGAAACACCATATATTTT. Translating it yields CASSWTGLGNTIYF.

This clonotype was detected ten times or more. The chain uses TRBV6-5 and TRBJ2-7, with D perhaps being TRBD1 or TRBD2 (5 bases each). The V and J ends lost 2 bases and 3 bases respectively, with 8 bases between them. Germline V gene data show CDR1 as MNHEY and CDR2 as SVGAGI. The CDR3 is made up of 13 amino acids. The CDR3: CASSYGTDYEQYF. CDR3 DNA sequence: TGTGCCAGCAGTTACGGGACCGACTACGAGCAGTACTTC.

This clonotype was seen repeatedly, ten times or more. This sequence joins TRBV2 and TRBJ1-1; the D gene is possibly TRBD1 (5 bases). Trimming stripped 0 bases from V and 7 bases from J, with 15 bases between. The CDR3 consists of 15 residues. Germline values: CDR1 SNHLY, CDR2 FYNNEI. This chain's CDR3 is CASSEAGTLGNEAFF. The CDR3 DNA is TGTGCCAGCAGTGAAGCGGGGACCCTAGGGAATGAAGCTTTCTTT.

This clonotype was detected many times. The chain links TRBV3-1 to TRBJ2-1; D is unresolved. The CDR3 covers 13 residues. Germline-derived CDR1 and CDR2 are LGHDT and YNNKEL (reference sequence). The V end lost 0 bases, the J end lost 10 bases, and 10 bases lay between the germline ends. The CDR3, as DNA: TGTGCCAGCAGCCAAGATCCCGTCGGGGAGCAGTTCTTC. Translating gives CASSQDPVGEQFF.

This clonotype was observed many times. The chain recombines TRBV2 with TRBJ2-7; tentative D call: TRBD1 (6 bases). Germline values: CDR1 SNHLY, CDR2 FYNNEI. V was shortened by 4 bases and J by 2 bases, with 15 bases between the two germline ends. The CDR3 contains 15 residues. CDR3 sequence (DNA): TGTGCCAGCAGTGGGTGGGACAAGACTCCCTACGAGCAGTACTTC. This codes for CASSGWDKTPYEQYF.

This clonotype was recorded many times. J is TRBJ2-3 and V is TRBV7-9, with 7 bases identical to TRBD2. The CDR3 length is 17 residues. V lost 5 bases to trimming and J lost 5 bases; unmatched junction nucleotides: 16. CDR1 and CDR2 (germline): SEHNR, FQNEAQ (reference sequence). Here the CDR3 reads CASSPWGGKLEEDTQYF. In DNA, the CDR3 is TGTGCCAGCAGCCCTTGGGGGGGGAAGTTAGAAGAAGATACGCAGTATTTT.

As concerns this clonotype: A much larger clone lies one base from this, so it may be a read error. The V call is TRBV7-2, the J call TRBJ2-1, with TRBD1 matching over 7 bases. There are 15 residues in the CDR3. Germline CDR1 and CDR2: SGHTA and FQGNSA. The DNA for the CDR3 is TGTGCCAGCAGCTTAGGAACAGGGGCGGACAATGATCAGTTCTTC. It translates to CASSLGTGADNDQFF.